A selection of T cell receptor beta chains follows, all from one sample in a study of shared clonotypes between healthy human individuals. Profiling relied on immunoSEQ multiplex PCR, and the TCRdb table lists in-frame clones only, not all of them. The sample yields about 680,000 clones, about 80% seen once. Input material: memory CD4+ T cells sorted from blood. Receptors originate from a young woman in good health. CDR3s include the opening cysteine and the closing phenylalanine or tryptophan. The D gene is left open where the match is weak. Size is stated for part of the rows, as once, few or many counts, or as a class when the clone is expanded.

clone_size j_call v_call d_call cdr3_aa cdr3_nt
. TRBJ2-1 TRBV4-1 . CASSATAASATYNEQFF TGCGCCAGCAGCGCAACTGCGGCTAGCGCGACCTACAATGAGCAGTTCTTC
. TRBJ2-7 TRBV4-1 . CASSQDRDKSYEQYF TGCGCCAGCAGCCAAGACAGGGATAAGTCCTACGAGCAGTACTTC
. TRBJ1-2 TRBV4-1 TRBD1 CASSQDLGQGAELYGYTF TGCGCCAGCAGCCAAGATCTAGGACAGGGGGCGGAGCTCTATGGCTACACCTTC
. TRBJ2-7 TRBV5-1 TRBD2 CASSGGLAASGEQYF TGCGCCAGCAGCGGGGGACTAGCGGCCTCCGGGGAGCAGTACTTC
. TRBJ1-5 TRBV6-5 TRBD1 CASRKGQGNQPQHF TGTGCCAGCAGGAAGGGACAGGGGAATCAGCCCCAGCATTTT
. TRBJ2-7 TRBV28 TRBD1 CASSPWGQDSYEQYF TGTGCCAGCAGCCCCTGGGGACAGGATTCCTACGAGCAGTACTTC
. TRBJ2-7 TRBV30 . CAWSVGRVGYEQYF TGTGCCTGGAGTGTAGGCAGGGTGGGATACGAGCAGTACTTC
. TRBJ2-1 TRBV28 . CASSLGQSSYNEQFF TGTGCCAGCAGTTTAGGACAGAGCTCCTACAATGAGCAGTTCTTC
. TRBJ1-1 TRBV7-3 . CASAGQRNTEAFF TGTGCCAGCGCAGGGCAGAGGAACACTGAAGCTTTCTTT
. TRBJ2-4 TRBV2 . CASKGRLAKNIQYF TGTGCCAGCAAGGGTCGATTAGCCAAAAACATTCAGTACTTC
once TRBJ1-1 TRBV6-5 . CASSYSWTLNTEAFF TGTGCCAGCAGTTACTCTTGGACTTTGAACACTGAAGCTTTCTTT
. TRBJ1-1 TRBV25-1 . CASGGQWQAFF TGTGCCAGCGGCGGACAGTGGCAAGCTTTCTTT
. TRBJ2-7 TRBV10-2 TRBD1 CASSDRTVYEQYF TGCGCCAGTTCGGACAGGACGGTATACGAGCAGTACTTC
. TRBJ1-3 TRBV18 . CASSSDFLKNTIYF TGTGCCAGCTCTTCGGACTTTTTGAAAAACACCATATATTTT
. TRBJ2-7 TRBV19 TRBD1 CASRVTGDRGREQYF TGTGCCAGTAGAGTGACAGGGGACAGGGGGCGCGAGCAGTACTTC
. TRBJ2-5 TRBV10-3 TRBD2 CAISEGTSGIRDF TGTGCCATCAGTGAGGGGACTAGCGGGATACGAGACTTC
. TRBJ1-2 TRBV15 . CATSSETGEGSNYGYTF TGTGCCACCAGCAGCGAAACTGGGGAGGGATCTAACTATGGCTACACCTTC
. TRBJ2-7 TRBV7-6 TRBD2 CASSPRWASGSTEQYF TGTGCCAGCAGCCCTAGGTGGGCTAGCGGGAGCACCGAGCAGTACTTC
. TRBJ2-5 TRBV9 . CASSLNLGETQYF TGTGCCAGCAGCCTGAACCTGGGCGAGACCCAGTACTTC
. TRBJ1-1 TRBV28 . CASSFGKGGKSEAFF TGTGCCAGCAGTTTCGGGAAGGGGGGAAAGAGTGAAGCTTTCTTT
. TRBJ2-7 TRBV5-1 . CASSLAIKVGGNEQYF TGCGCCAGCAGCTTGGCAATAAAGGTGGGGGGAAACGAGCAGTACTTC
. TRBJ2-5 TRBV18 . CASSPSRRETQYF TGTGCCAGCTCACCTAGCAGGAGAGAGACCCAGTACTTC
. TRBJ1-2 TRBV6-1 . CASSESRGGRGYTF TGTGCCAGCAGTGAAAGTAGGGGGGGCCGTGGCTACACCTTC
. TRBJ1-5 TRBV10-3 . CAISSEGNQPQHF TGTGCCATCAGTTCAGAGGGCAATCAGCCCCAGCATTTT
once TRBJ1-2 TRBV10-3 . CAISESVLLNYGYTF TGTGCCATCAGTGAGTCGGTGCTCTTAAACTATGGCTACACCTTC
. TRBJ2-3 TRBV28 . CASSLGGRVITDTQYF TGTGCCAGCAGTTTAGGGGGACGGGTTATAACAGATACGCAGTATTTT
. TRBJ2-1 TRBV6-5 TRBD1 CASSYSTGAANNEQFF TGTGCCAGCAGTTACTCAACAGGGGCAGCCAACAATGAGCAGTTCTTC
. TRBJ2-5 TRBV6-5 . CASDQQNQETQYF TGTGCCAGCGACCAGCAGAACCAAGAGACCCAGTACTTC
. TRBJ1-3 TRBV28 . CASRGSGNTIYF TGTGCCAGCAGGGGATCAGGAAACACCATATATTTT
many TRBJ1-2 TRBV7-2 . CASSLGPGQNWEGGYTF TGTGCCAGCAGCTTAGGGCCAGGACAGAATTGGGAAGGTGGCTACACCTTC
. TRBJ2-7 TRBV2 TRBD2 CASSELAGANYEQYF TGTGCCAGCAGTGAACTAGCGGGAGCCAACTACGAGCAGTACTTC
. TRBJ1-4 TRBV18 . CASSATGQNEKLFF TGTGCCAGCTCAGCTACGGGGCAGAATGAAAAACTGTTTTTT
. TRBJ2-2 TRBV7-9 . CASSTTNTGELFF TGTGCCAGCTCCACAACGAACACCGGGGAGCTGTTTTTT
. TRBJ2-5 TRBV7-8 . CASSSPEKETQYF TGTGCCAGCAGCTCTCCTGAAAAAGAGACCCAGTACTTC
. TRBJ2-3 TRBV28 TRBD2 CASSQTSVGTQYF TGTGCCAGCAGTCAGACTAGCGTCGGTACGCAGTATTTT
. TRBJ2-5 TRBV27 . CASSYSRGQETQYF TGTGCCAGCAGTTACTCAAGGGGTCAAGAGACCCAGTACTTC
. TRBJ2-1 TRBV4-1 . CASSQVDLITYNEQFF TGCGCCAGCAGCCAAGTGGACCTGATAACCTACAATGAGCAGTTCTTC
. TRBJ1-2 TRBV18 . CASSPPRGVRVRGYTF TGTGCCAGCTCACCACCGAGGGGGGTACGCGTACGTGGCTACACCTTC
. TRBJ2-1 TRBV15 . CATSTYTPGTSSYNEQFF TGTGCCACCAGCACCTACACCCCCGGGACAAGCTCCTACAATGAGCAGTTCTTC
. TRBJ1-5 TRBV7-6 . CASSFRVSQPQHF TGTGCCAGCAGCTTTCGAGTTAGTCAGCCCCAGCATTTT
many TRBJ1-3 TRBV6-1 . CASSEADGSGNTIYF TGTGCCAGCAGTGAAGCAGACGGCTCTGGAAACACCATATATTTT
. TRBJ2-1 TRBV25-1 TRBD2 CASSASGLSSYNEQFF TGTGCCAGCAGTGCTAGCGGGCTGAGCTCCTACAATGAGCAGTTCTTC